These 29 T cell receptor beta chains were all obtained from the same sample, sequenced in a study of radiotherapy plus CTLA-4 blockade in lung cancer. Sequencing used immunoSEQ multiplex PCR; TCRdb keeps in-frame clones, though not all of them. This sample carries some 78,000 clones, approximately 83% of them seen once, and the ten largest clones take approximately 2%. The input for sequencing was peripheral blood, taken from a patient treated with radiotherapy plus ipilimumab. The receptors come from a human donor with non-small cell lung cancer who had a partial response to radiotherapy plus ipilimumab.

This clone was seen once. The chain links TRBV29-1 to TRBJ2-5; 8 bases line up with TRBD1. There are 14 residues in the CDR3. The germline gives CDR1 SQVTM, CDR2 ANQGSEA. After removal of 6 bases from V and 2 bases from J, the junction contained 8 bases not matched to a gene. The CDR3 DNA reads TGCAGCGTGCACGGGACAGGCCGACAAGAGACCCAGTACTTC. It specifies CSVHGTGRQETQYF.

The CDR3 protein is CASSDGQGREVYGYTF. As DNA, the CDR3 is TGTGCCAGCAGTGATGGGCAGGGGAGAGAAGTCTATGGCTACACCTTC. This chain joins TRBV2 and TRBJ1-2; D may be TRBD1 (6 bases). The CDR3 runs 16 residues. Germline CDR1 reads SNHLY; CDR2 reads FYNNEI. With 3 bases removed from V and 4 bases from J, the gap between germline ends came to 18 bases.

The CDR3 is CASSLRAGGFGNTDTQYF. The CDR3 coding sequence is TGTGCCAGCAGCTTAAGAGCAGGGGGCTTCGGAAACACAGATACGCAGTATTTT. The chain recombines TRBV7-3 with TRBJ2-3, with TRBD1 matching 8 bases. The CDR3 has 18 amino acids. V shed 1 base and J 2 bases; nucleotides not matched to a gene: 11. Germline lookup yields CDR1 SGHTA and CDR2 FQGTGA.

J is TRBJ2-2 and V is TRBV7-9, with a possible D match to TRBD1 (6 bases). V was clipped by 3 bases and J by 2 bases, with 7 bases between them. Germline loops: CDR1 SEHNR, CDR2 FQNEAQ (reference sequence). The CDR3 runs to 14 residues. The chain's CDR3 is CASSLGHNTGELFF. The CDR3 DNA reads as TGTGCCAGCAGCTTGGGACATAACACCGGGGAGCTGTTTTTT.

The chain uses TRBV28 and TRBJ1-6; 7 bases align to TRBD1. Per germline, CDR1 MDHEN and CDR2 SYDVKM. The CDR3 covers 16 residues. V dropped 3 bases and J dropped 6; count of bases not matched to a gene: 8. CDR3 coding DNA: TGTGCCAGCAGTTTCTCGGGACAGACGATTAATTCACCCCTCCACTTT. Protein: CASSFSGQTINSPLHF.

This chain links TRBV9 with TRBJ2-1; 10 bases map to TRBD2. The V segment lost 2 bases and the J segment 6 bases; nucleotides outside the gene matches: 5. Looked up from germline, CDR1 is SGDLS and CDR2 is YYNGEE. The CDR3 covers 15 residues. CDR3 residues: CASSVVAGGRNEQFF. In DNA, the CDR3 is TGTGCCAGCAGCGTGGTAGCGGGAGGACGCAATGAGCAGTTCTTC.

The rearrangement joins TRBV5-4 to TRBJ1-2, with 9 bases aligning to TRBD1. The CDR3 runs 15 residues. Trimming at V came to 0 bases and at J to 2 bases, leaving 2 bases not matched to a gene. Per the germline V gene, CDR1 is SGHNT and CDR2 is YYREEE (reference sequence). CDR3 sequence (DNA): TGTGCCAGCAGCTTGGGGGACAGGGTAAACTATGGCTACACCTTC. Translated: CASSLGDRVNYGYTF.

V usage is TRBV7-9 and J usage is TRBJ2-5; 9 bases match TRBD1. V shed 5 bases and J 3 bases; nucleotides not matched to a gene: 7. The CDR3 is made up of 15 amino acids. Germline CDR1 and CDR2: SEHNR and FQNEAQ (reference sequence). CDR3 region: CASSHYRDREETQYF. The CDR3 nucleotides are TGTGCCAGCAGCCACTACCGGGACAGGGAAGAGACCCAGTACTTC.

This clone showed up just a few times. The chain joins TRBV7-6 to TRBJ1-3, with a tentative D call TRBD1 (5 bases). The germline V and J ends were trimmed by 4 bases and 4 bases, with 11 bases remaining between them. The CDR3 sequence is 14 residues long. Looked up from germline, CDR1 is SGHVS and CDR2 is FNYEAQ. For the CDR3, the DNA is TGTGCCAGCAGCTCCCAGGGTTCCGGAAACACCATATATTTT. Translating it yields CASSSQGSGNTIYF. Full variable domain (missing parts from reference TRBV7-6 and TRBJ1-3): GAGVSQSPRYKVTKRGQDVALRCDPISGHVSLYWYRQALGQGPEFLTYFNYEAQQDKSGLPNDRFSAERPEGSISTLTIQRTEQRDSAMYRCASSSQGSGNTIYFGEGSWLTVV.

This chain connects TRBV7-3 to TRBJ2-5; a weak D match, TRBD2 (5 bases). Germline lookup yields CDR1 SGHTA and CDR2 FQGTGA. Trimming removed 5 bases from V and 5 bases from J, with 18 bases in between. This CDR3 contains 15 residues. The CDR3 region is CASSPPGGRLETQYF. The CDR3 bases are TGTGCCAGCAGCCCACCGGGCGGGCGATTGGAGACCCAGTACTTC. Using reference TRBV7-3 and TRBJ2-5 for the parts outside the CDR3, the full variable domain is GAGVSQTPSNKVTEKGKYVELRCDPISGHTALYWYRQSLGQGPEFLIYFQGTGAADDSGLPNDRFFAVRPEGSVSTLKIQRTERGDSAVYLCASSPPGGRLETQYFGPGTRLLVL.

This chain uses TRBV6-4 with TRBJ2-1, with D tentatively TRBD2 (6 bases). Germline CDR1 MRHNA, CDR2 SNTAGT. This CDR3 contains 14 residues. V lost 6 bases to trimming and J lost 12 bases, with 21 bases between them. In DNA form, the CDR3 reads TGTGCCAGCAGCTATGTAAGCTCGGGGGAGAGGCAGTTCTTC. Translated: CASSYVSSGERQFF.

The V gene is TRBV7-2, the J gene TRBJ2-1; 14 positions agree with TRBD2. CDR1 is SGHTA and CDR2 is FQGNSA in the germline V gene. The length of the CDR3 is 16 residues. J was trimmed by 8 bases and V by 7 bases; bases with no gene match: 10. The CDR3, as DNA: TGTGCCAGCAACGGAGGGACTAGCGGGAGATACGATGAGCAGTTCTTC. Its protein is CASNGGTSGRYDEQFF. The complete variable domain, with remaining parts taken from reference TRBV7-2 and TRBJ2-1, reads GAGVSQSPSNKVTEKGKDVELRCDPISGHTALYWYRQSLGQGLEFLIYFQGNSAPDKSGLPSDRFSAERTGGSVSTLTIQRTQQEDSAVYLCASNGGTSGRYDEQFFGPGTRLTVL.

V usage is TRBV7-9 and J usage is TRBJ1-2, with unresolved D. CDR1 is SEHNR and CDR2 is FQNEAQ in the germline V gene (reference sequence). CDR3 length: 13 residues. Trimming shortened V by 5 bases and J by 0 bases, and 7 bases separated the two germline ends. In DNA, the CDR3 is TGTGCCAGCAGCGTAACAGCTAACTATGGCTACACCTTC. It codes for CASSVTANYGYTF.

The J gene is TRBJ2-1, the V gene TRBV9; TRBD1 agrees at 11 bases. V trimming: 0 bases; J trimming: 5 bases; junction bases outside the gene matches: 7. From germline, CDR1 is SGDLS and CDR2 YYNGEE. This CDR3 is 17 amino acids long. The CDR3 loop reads CASSVGGGQGAHNEQFF. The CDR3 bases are TGTGCCAGCAGCGTAGGAGGAGGACAGGGGGCGCACAATGAGCAGTTCTTC.

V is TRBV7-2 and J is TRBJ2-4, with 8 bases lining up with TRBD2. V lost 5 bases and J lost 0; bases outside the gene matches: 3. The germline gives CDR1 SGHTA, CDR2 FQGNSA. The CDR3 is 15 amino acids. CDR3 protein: CASSPGGTAKNIQYF. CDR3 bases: TGTGCCAGCAGCCCGGGAGGGACAGCCAAAAACATTCAGTACTTC.

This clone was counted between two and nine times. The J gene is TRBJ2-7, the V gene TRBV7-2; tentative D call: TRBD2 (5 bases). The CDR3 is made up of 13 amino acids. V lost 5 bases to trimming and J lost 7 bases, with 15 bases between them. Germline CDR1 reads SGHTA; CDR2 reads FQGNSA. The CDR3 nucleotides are TGTGCCAGCAGCCAAATCGGGGATTTGGAGCAGTACGTC. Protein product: CASSQIGDLEQYV.

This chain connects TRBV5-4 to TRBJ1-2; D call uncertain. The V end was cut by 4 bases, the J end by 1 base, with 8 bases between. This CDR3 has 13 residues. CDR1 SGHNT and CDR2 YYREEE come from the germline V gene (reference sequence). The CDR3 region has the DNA TGTGCCAGCAGCGAGGGAGGTAACTATGGCTACACCTTC. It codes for CASSEGGNYGYTF.

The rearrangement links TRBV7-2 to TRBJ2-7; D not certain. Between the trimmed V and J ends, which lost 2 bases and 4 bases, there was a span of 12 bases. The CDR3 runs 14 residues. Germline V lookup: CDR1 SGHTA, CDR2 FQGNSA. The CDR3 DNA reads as TGTGCCAGCAGCTTATCGGTCGAGATGTACGAGCAGTACTTC. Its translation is CASSLSVEMYEQYF.

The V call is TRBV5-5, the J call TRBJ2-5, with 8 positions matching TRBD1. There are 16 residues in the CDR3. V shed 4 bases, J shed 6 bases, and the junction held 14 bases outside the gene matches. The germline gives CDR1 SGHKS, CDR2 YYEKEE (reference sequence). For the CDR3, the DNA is TGTGCCAGCAGCGGACCCCGGGCAGGGGGCCAGAAGACCCAGTACTTC. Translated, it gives CASSGPRAGGQKTQYF. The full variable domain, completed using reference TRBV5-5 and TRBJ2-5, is DAGVTQSPTHLIKTRGQQVTLRCSPISGHKSVSWYQQVLGQGPQFIFQYYEKEERGRGNFPDRFSARQFPNYSSELNVNALLLGDSALYLCASSGPRAGGQKTQYFGPGTRLLVL.

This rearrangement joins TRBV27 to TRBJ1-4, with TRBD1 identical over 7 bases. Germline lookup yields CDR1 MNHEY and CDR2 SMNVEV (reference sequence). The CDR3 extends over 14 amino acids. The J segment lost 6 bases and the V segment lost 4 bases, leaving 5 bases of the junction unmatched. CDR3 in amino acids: CASSSLGTDEKLFF. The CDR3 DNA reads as TGTGCCAGCAGTTCCCTCGGGACAGATGAAAAACTGTTTTTT.

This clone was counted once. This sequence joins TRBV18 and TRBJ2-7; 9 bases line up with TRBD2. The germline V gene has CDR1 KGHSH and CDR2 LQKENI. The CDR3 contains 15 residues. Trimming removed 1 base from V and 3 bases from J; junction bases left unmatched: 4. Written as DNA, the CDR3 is TGTGCCAGCTCACCACAAAGCGGGAGGATCTACGAGCAGTACGTC. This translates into CASSPQSGRIYEQYV.

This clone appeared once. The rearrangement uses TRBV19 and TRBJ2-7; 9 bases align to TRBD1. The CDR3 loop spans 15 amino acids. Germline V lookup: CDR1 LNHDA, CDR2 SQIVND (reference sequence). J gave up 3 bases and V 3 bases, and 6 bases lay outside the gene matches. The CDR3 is CASSIYRGRGYEQYF. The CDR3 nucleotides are TGTGCCAGTAGTATTTACAGGGGGCGCGGCTACGAGCAGTACTTC. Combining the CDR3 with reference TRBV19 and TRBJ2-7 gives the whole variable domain DGGITQSPKYLFRKEGQNVTLSCEQNLNHDAMYWYRQDPGQGLRLIYYSQIVNDFQKGDIAEGYSVSREKKESFPLTVTSAQKNPTAFYLCASSIYRGRGYEQYFGPGTRLTVT.

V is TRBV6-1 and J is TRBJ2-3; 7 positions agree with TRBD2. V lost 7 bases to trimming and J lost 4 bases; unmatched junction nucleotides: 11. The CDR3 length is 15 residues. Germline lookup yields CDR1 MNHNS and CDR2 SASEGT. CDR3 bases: TGTGCCAGCACCCTGGGGGGGGGTGCCGCAGATACGCAGTATTTT. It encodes CASTLGGGAADTQYF.

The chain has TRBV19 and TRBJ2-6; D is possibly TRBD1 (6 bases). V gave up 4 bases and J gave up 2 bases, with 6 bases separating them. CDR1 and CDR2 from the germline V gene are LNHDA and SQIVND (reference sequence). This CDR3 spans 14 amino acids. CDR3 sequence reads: CASSRQAGANVLTF. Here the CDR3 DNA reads TGTGCCAGTAGTAGACAGGCTGGGGCCAACGTCCTGACTTTC.

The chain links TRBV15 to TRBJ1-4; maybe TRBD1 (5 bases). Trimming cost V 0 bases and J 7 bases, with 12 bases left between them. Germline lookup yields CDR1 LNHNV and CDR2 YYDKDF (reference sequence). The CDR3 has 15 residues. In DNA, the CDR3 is TGTGCCACCAGCAGAGACTCAGGGTTGGGTGAAAAACTGTTTTTT. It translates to CATSRDSGLGEKLFF. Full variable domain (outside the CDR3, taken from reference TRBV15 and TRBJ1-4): DAMVIQNPRYQVTQFGKPVTLSCSQTLNHNVMYWYQQKSSQAPKLLFHYYDKDFNNEADTPDNFQSRRPNTSFCFLDIRSPGLGDTAMYLCATSRDSGLGEKLFFGSGTQLSVL.

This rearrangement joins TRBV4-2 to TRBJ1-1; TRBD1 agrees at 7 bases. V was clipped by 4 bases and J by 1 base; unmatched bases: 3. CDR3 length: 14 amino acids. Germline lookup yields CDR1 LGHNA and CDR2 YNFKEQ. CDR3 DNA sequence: TGTGCCAGCAGCCGGACAGGAGCGAACACTGAAGCTTTCTTT. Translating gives CASSRTGANTEAFF.

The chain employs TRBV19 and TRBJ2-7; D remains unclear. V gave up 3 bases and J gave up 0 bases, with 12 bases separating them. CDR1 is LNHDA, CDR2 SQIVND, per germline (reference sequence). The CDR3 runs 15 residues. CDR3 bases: TGTGCCAGTAGTATTATTGCAGGCGCCTCCTACGAGCAGTACTTC. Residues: CASSIIAGASYEQYF.

CDR3 in amino acids: CASSLGRGTAFNYEQYF. The DNA for the CDR3 is TGTGCCAGCAGCTTGGGTAGGGGGACAGCGTTCAACTACGAGCAGTACTTC. The V call is TRBV19, the J call TRBJ2-7, with TRBD1 matching 7 bases. Germline-derived CDR1 and CDR2 are LNHDA and SQIVND (reference sequence). Trimming took 9 bases from V and 3 from J; bases not matched to a gene: 20. The CDR3 extends over 17 amino acids.

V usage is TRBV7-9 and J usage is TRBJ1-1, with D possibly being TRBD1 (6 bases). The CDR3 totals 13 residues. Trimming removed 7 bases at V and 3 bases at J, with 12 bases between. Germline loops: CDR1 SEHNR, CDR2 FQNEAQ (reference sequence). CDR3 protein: CASTQDSHTEAFF. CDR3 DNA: TGTGCCAGCACCCAGGACAGTCACACTGAAGCTTTCTTT.